The 25 T cell receptor beta chains given below trace back to one sample, sequenced in a study of blood T cell repertoires in COVID-19. The protocol was immunoSEQ multiplex PCR, while the TCRdb copy is restricted to in-frame clones and leaves out a portion. The profile shows fewer than 250,000 clones, about 87% of them singletons. Material for sequencing was peripheral blood. The receptors here all came from a man between 65 and 85 years old with acute or convalescent COVID-19.

The chain links TRBV6-2 or TRBV6-3 to TRBJ1-1, with D possibly matching TRBD1 (5 bases). The V gene lost 6 bases and the J gene lost 5 bases, with 13 bases spanning the gap. The CDR3 sequence is 13 residues long. Germline CDR1 and CDR2: MNHEY and SVGEGT. The CDR3 sequence is CASSLGQGTEAFF. DNA for the CDR3: TGTGCCAGCAGCCTCGGACAAGGGACTGAAGCTTTCTTT.

The rearrangement joins TRBV5-5 to TRBJ1-4, with no clear D. This CDR3 region has 14 residues. V was cut by 4 bases and J by 3 bases, with 10 bases left in between. Germline CDR1 and CDR2: SGHKS and YYEKEE (reference sequence). The CDR3 is CASSLRGSNEKLFF. The CDR3 nucleotides are TGTGCCAGCAGCCTTCGAGGGTCTAATGAAAAACTGTTTTTT.

The sample holds one count of this clone. The chain is built from TRBV29-1 and TRBJ2-1; 7 bases are a match to TRBD1. This CDR3 has 15 amino acids. Trimming cost V 2 bases and J 0 bases; bases outside gene matches: 4. Germline V gives CDR1 SQVTM, CDR2 ANQGSEA. The CDR3 sequence: CSVEKGAFSYNEQFF. The CDR3 coding sequence is TGCAGCGTTGAAAAGGGGGCTTTCTCCTACAATGAGCAGTTCTTC.

The rearrangement links TRBV25-1 to TRBJ1-2; D is ambiguous. Germline CDR1 reads MGHDK; CDR2 reads SYGVNS. This CDR3 has 12 amino acids. V was cut by 6 bases and J by 8 bases, with 13 bases left in between. The CDR3 loop is CASSSGPGGYTF. CDR3 sequence (DNA): TGTGCCAGCAGCTCCGGACCGGGAGGCTACACCTTC.

The rearrangement uses TRBV4-1 and TRBJ2-1; the match to TRBD2 covers 10 bases. The CDR3 is 15 amino acids. CDR1 and CDR2 from the germline V gene are MGHRA and YSYEKL. V lost 3 bases, J lost 1 base, and 0 bases stayed unmatched. DNA of the CDR3: TGCGCCAGCAGCCAGACTAGCGGGTCCTACAATGAGCAGTTCTTC. This sequence encodes CASSQTSGSYNEQFF.

V usage is TRBV7-2 and J usage is TRBJ2-5, with D perhaps matching TRBD1 (6 bases). This CDR3 has 15 amino acids. V was trimmed by 6 bases and J by 2 bases, leaving 16 bases between them. CDR1 is SGHTA, CDR2 FQGNSA, per germline. This chain's CDR3 is CASRLTWGLQETQYF. CDR3 DNA sequence: TGTGCCAGCAGACTCACTTGGGGGCTGCAAGAGACCCAGTACTTC.

This rearrangement joins TRBV3-1 (or the pseudogene TRBV3-2) to TRBJ2-7; weak D call: TRBD1 (6 bases). CDR1 and CDR2 (germline): LGHDT, YNNKEL (reference sequence). The CDR3 sequence is 18 residues long. V dropped 0 bases and J dropped 3 bases, with 21 bases sitting between them. The CDR3 spells CASSQDTGLVGSFYEQYF. Here the CDR3 DNA reads TGTGCCAGCAGCCAAGATACAGGGTTGGTGGGGTCGTTCTACGAGCAGTACTTC.

This chain links TRBV5-6 with TRBJ2-7, with 9 bases matching TRBD2. With V trimmed by 0 bases and J by 4 bases, 11 bases remained unmatched. The germline V gene has CDR1 SGHDT and CDR2 YYEEEE. The CDR3 is 17 amino acids. In DNA form, the CDR3 reads TGTGCCAGCAGCTTGGTCCGATTTAGCGGGAGAGCTTACGAGCAGTACTTC. It is translated as CASSLVRFSGRAYEQYF.

The chain employs TRBV5-4 and TRBJ1-1; weak D call: TRBD1 (6 bases). The ends were cut back, 5 bases at V and 1 base at J, with 9 bases in the middle. The CDR3 runs 13 residues. Germline CDR1 and CDR2: SGHNT and YYREEE (reference sequence). This chain's CDR3 is CASRMDRNTEAFF. In nucleotides, the CDR3 is TGTGCCAGCAGAATGGACAGGAACACTGAAGCTTTCTTT.

The chain uses TRBV7-9 and TRBJ1-1; 8 nucleotides line up with TRBD1. V shed 3 bases, J shed 5 bases, and the junction held 5 bases outside the gene matches. CDR3 length: 14 amino acids. Germline-derived CDR1 and CDR2 are SEHNR and FQNEAQ (reference sequence). CDR3 DNA: TGTGCCAGCAGCTTGGACAGGGAATCGACTGAAGCTTTCTTT. Protein sequence: CASSLDRESTEAFF.

This clone came up once. Other DNA sequences in this sample translate to the same CDR3. The chain couples TRBV19 to TRBJ1-1; D not resolved. Per germline, CDR1 LNHDA and CDR2 SQIVND (reference sequence). This CDR3 region has 14 residues. Trimming shortened V by 3 bases and J by 0 bases, and 8 bases separated the two germline ends. CDR3 in DNA: TGTGCCAGTAGTATGGGCCAGCTGAACACTGAAGCTTTCTTT. Translation gives CASSMGQLNTEAFF.

This clone is a singleton in its sample. V is TRBV2 and J is TRBJ2-7, with TRBD2 as a possible D gene (6 bases). The CDR3 runs 12 residues. The V end was cut by 7 bases, the J end by 2 bases, with 9 bases between. Germline CDR1 and CDR2: SNHLY and FYNNEI. In nucleotides, the CDR3 is TGTGCCAGCACCGGGAGCCCCTACGAGCAGTACTTC. It translates to CASTGSPYEQYF.

The V and J genes are TRBV20-1 and TRBJ1-2; possible D gene TRBD1, 5 bases. Looked up from germline, CDR1 is DFQATT and CDR2 is SNEGSKA (reference sequence). The CDR3 has 11 residues. Trimming stripped 4 bases from V and 7 bases from J, with 10 bases between. CDR3 sequence (DNA): TGCAGTGCTACAGGGTTTGGTGGCTACACCTTC. Translation gives CSATGFGGYTF.

V usage is TRBV18 and J usage is TRBJ2-3; 7 bases align to TRBD2. The CDR3 runs 16 residues. Trimming took 3 bases from V and 2 from J; bases not matched to a gene: 8. The germline V gene encodes CDR1 KGHSH and CDR2 LQKENI. The DNA for the CDR3 is TGTGCCAGCTCACCCGTGACTAGCCTTTACACAGATACGCAGTATTTT. This gives the protein CASSPVTSLYTDTQYF. Based on the CDR3 plus reference TRBV18 and TRBJ2-3, the full variable domain is NAGVMQNPRHLVRRRGQEARLRCSPMKGHSHVYWYRQLPEEGLKFMVYLQKENIIDESGMPKERFSAEFPKEGPSILRIQQVVRGDSAAYFCASSPVTSLYTDTQYFGPGTRLTVL.

The chain links TRBV30 to TRBJ1-2, with 9 bases fitting TRBD1. CDR3 length: 13 amino acids. Germline V lookup: CDR1 GTSNPN, CDR2 SVGIG (reference sequence). V shed 2 bases and J 7 bases; nucleotides not matched to a gene: 5. CDR3 sequence (DNA): TGTGCCTGGAGTACAGGGGGCGCGGGTGGCTACACCTTC. Amino acid sequence: CAWSTGGAGGYTF.

The chain recombines TRBV27 with TRBJ2-5; TRBD2 aligns across 7 bases. V shed 6 bases, J shed 1 base, and the junction held 2 bases outside the gene matches. Germline CDR1 is MNHEY and CDR2 is SMNVEV (reference sequence). This CDR3 is built from 13 residues. CDR3 protein: CASSRLAQETQYF. In DNA, the CDR3 is TGTGCCAGCAGCCGACTAGCCCAAGAGACCCAGTACTTC.

The V and J genes are TRBV4-1 and TRBJ2-7; TRBD1 is a possible D gene (6 bases). V was cut by 2 bases and J by 0 bases, with 14 bases left in between. This CDR3 comprises 16 residues. Germline V gene sequence: CDR1 MGHRA, CDR2 YSYEKL. DNA for the CDR3: TGCGCCAGCAGCCAATCTATTCAGGGGAGCTCCTACGAGCAGTACTTC. Translating it yields CASSQSIQGSSYEQYF.

The chain uses TRBV6-6 and TRBJ2-1, with 7 bases that match TRBD2. The V and J ends lost 6 bases and 2 bases, in that order; junction bases with no gene match: 7. Germline CDR1 reads MNHNY; CDR2 reads SVGAGI (reference sequence). The CDR3 totals 15 residues. The DNA of the CDR3 is TGTGCCAGCAGCTCTAGCGGAACAGCCTACAATGAGCAGTTCTTC. Protein product: CASSSSGTAYNEQFF.

V usage is TRBV6-6 and J usage is TRBJ2-7; 10 bases fit TRBD1. V trimming: 6 bases; J trimming: 0 bases; junction bases outside the gene matches: 8. This CDR3 is built from 16 residues. Germline V gene lookup returns CDR1 MNHNY and CDR2 SVGAGI (reference sequence). The CDR3 DNA reads as TGTGCCAGCAGAAAGGGACAGGGGAGAGCCTCCTACGAGCAGTACTTC. The encoded protein is CASRKGQGRASYEQYF.

The chain employs TRBV7-8 and TRBJ2-3; 7 nucleotides agree with TRBD2. J gave up 4 bases and V 1 base, and 11 bases lay outside the gene matches. Germline loops: CDR1 SGHVS, CDR2 FQNEAQ. The length of the CDR3 is 17 residues. The CDR3 region has the DNA TGTGCCAGCAGCTTAGGACAACTAGGCGGGGGTCCAGATACGCAGTATTTT. The encoded protein is CASSLGQLGGGPDTQYF.

Only a few counts were recorded for this clone. The CDR3: CASRPYRGQVAEAFF. The CDR3 region has the DNA TGTGCCAGCAGACCCTACAGGGGGCAAGTGGCTGAAGCTTTCTTT. The chain has TRBV28 and TRBJ1-1, with 9 bases matching TRBD1. Per germline, CDR1 MDHEN and CDR2 SYDVKM. V shed 6 bases, J shed 6 bases, and the junction held 11 bases outside the gene matches. The CDR3 totals 15 residues. The variable domain in full, with the rest retrieved from reference TRBV28 and TRBJ1-1, is DVKVTQSSRYLVKRTGEKVFLECVQDMDHENMFWYRQDPGLGLRLIYFSYDVKMKEKGDIPEGYSVSREKKERFSLILESASTNQTSMYLCASRPYRGQVAEAFFGQGTRLTVV.

V is TRBV7-3 and J is TRBJ2-1; 9 nucleotides match TRBD2. This CDR3 comprises 16 residues. Germline V CDR1 and CDR2: SGHTA, FQGTGA. J gave up 7 bases and V 5 bases, and 12 bases lay outside the gene matches. Here the CDR3 reads CASSPSGGRATNEQFF. As DNA, the CDR3 is TGTGCCAGCAGCCCCAGTGGCGGGAGGGCCACGAATGAGCAGTTCTTC.

This chain joins TRBV29-1 and TRBJ2-1; no clear D. Trimming removed 4 bases from V and 5 bases from J, with 9 bases in between. The CDR3 is 12 residues long. Germline V lookup: CDR1 SQVTM, CDR2 ANQGSEA. The CDR3 DNA reads as TGCAGCGTTGGTCGGGTAAACAATGAGCAGTTCTTC. Translating it yields CSVGRVNNEQFF.

The chain carries TRBV7-2 and TRBJ2-7, with D maybe TRBD1 (7 bases). V was trimmed by 5 bases and J by 4 bases, leaving 15 bases between them. The germline V gene encodes CDR1 SGHTA and CDR2 FQGNSA. There are 14 residues in the CDR3. This CDR3 is CASSAGQNLYEQYF. The CDR3 bases are TGTGCCAGCAGCGCGGGACAGAACCTATACGAGCAGTACTTC.

The V gene is TRBV28, the J gene TRBJ1-2, with D unresolved. CDR3 length equals 12 residues. Germline lookup yields CDR1 MDHEN and CDR2 SYDVKM. The germline V and J ends were trimmed by 5 bases and 0 bases, with 4 bases remaining between them. The CDR3: CASSGANYGYTF. The CDR3 DNA is TGTGCCAGCAGTGGAGCTAACTATGGCTACACCTTC.